Shown below are 13 T cell receptor beta chains from a single sample sequenced in a study of early T cells in non-severe SARS-CoV-2 infection. TCRdb re-called the 5' RACE reads through MiXCR, storing one row per CDR3 protein. The repertoire holds tens of thousands of distinct CDR3 sequences, with roughly 3.9% as singletons. The sequenced material came from whole blood. The receptor set was obtained from an adult who was a healthcare worker with PCR-confirmed SARS-CoV-2 infection or an uninfected control (not recorded which).

This clonotype was recorded many times. The chain has TRBV28 and TRBJ1-3, with 7 bases identical to TRBD1. Trimming cost V 2 bases and J 0 bases; bases outside gene matches: 1. Germline-derived CDR1 and CDR2 are MDHEN and SYDVKM. This CDR3 has 15 residues. The CDR3 DNA reads as TGTGCCAGCAGTTTAGGACAGGTCTCTGGAAACACCATATATTTT. This sequence encodes CASSLGQVSGNTIYF.

This sequence joins TRBV7-3 and TRBJ2-2, with 10 bases fitting TRBD1. The CDR3 extends over 17 amino acids. The ends lost 5 bases at V and 4 bases at J; junction bases unmatched: 10. Germline values: CDR1 SGHTA, CDR2 FQGTGA. The CDR3 coding sequence is TGTGCCAGCAGCCCCTCTACCGGGACAGGGGTCACCGGGGAGCTGTTTTTT. Its translation is CASSPSTGTGVTGELFF.

This clonotype was detected ten times or more. The CDR3 coding sequence is TGCGCCAGCAAAGGTAGCGGGAGTGGCGTGGATGAGCAGTTCTTC. Translating gives CASKGSGSGVDEQFF. The chain joins TRBV5-1 to TRBJ2-1; 9 nucleotides align to TRBD2. Germline assignment: CDR1 SGHRS and CDR2 YFSETQ. This CDR3 is built from 15 residues. The junction had 12 bases not matched to a gene; V was cut back by 6 bases and J by 8 bases.

This clonotype was observed many times. CDR3 sequence (DNA): TGTGCCAGCAGCACCATATCCGGGACTAGCGGGAGGGCCGACGGGGAGCTGTTTTTT. As protein: CASSTISGTSGRADGELFF. This chain connects TRBV9 to TRBJ2-2, with 16 bases aligning to TRBD2. Germline V lookup: CDR1 SGDLS, CDR2 YYNGEE. This CDR3 spans 19 amino acids. Losses at the gene ends were 4 bases for V and 7 bases for J; bases not matched to a gene: 13. Variable domain in full (rest from reference TRBV9 and TRBJ2-2): DSGVTQTPKHLITATGQRVTLRCSPRSGDLSVYWYQQSLDQGLQFLIQYYNGEERAKGNILERFSAQQFPDLHSELNLSSLELGDSALYFCASSTISGTSGRADGELFFGEGSRLTVL.

This clonotype came up a few times. CDR3 DNA: TGTGCCAGCAGCTACGACAGTGGATCCTACGAGCAGTACTTC. This gives the protein CASSYDSGSYEQYF. The genes are TRBV6-5 and TRBJ2-7; tentatively, D is TRBD1 (5 bases). The ends were cut back, 6 bases at V and 1 base at J, with 13 bases in the middle. Per germline, CDR1 MNHEY and CDR2 SVGAGI. This CDR3 has 14 amino acids.

This clonotype was seen at least ten times. The rearrangement uses TRBV7-2 and TRBJ2-3, with unresolved D. V was trimmed by 5 bases and J by 3 bases, leaving 9 bases between them. The CDR3 covers 13 residues. The germline V gene encodes CDR1 SGHTA and CDR2 FQGNSA. CDR3 sequence: CASSPFGTDTQYF. The DNA of the CDR3 is TGTGCCAGCAGCCCCTTCGGGACAGATACGCAGTATTTT.

This clonotype came up many times. The rearrangement uses TRBV5-4 and TRBJ2-7; possible D gene TRBD1, 6 bases. Trimming shortened V by 2 bases and J by 2 bases, and 8 bases separated the two germline ends. Germline V gives CDR1 SGHNT, CDR2 YYREEE (reference sequence). The CDR3 is 13 residues long. The CDR3 spells CASSFQGTYEQYV. The CDR3 nucleotides are TGTGCCAGCAGCTTTCAGGGGACCTACGAGCAGTACGTC.

This clonotype was recorded at least ten times. The genes are TRBV7-2 and TRBJ1-2; D is unclear. The V and J ends lost 5 bases and 3 bases respectively, with 19 bases between them. The germline CDR1 and CDR2 sequences are SGHTA and FQGNSA. This CDR3 region has 16 residues. The CDR3: CASSQMSGRGYYGYTF. CDR3 DNA sequence: TGTGCCAGCAGCCAGATGTCAGGCAGAGGCTACTATGGCTACACCTTC.

This clonotype was seen a few times. CDR3 nucleotides: TGTGCCAGCAGTTTGGACGGAGACTATGGCTACACCTTC. It encodes CASSLDGDYGYTF. The chain has TRBV12-3 or TRBV12-4 and TRBJ1-2, with D hard to call. The CDR3 has 13 residues. Between the trimmed V and J ends, which lost 3 bases and 3 bases, there was a span of 8 bases.

This clonotype has at least ten counts. The chain joins TRBV12-3 or TRBV12-4 to TRBJ2-1; 8 bases agree with TRBD2. V lost 8 bases, J lost 9 bases, and 12 bases stayed unmatched. The CDR3 has 14 amino acids. The CDR3 loop reads CASGPGGPTSEQFF. The CDR3 nucleotides read TGTGCCAGCGGCCCGGGAGGGCCTACTTCTGAGCAGTTCTTC.

This clonotype has at least ten counts. CDR3 protein: CASSYDRGNTDTQYF. The CDR3 DNA sequence: TGCGCCAGCAGCTATGACAGGGGAAACACAGATACGCAGTATTTT. The chain combines TRBV5-1 with TRBJ2-3, with TRBD1 matching over 8 bases. V dropped 3 bases and J dropped 2; count of bases not matched to a gene: 5. Per the germline V gene, CDR1 is SGHRS and CDR2 is YFSETQ. This CDR3 is 15 amino acids long.

This clonotype occurred many times. V and J are TRBV24-1 and TRBJ2-1, with 7 bases matching TRBD2. Germline lookup yields CDR1 KGHDR and CDR2 SFDVKD. This CDR3 region has 11 residues. The V and J ends lost 12 bases and 2 bases, in that order; junction bases with no gene match: 0. The CDR3 reads CARGAYNEQFF. For the CDR3, the DNA is TGTGCCCGGGGGGCCTACAATGAGCAGTTCTTC.

This clonotype was seen repeatedly, ten times or more. The chain has TRBV28 and TRBJ1-2; D remains unclear. The CDR3 covers 14 residues. The germline V gene has CDR1 MDHEN and CDR2 SYDVKM. Trimming removed 7 bases from V and 7 bases from J, with 19 bases in between. CDR3 in DNA: TGTGCCAGCAACCGAAACCGAGGCTACGGTGGCTACACCTTC. The encoded protein is CASNRNRGYGGYTF.